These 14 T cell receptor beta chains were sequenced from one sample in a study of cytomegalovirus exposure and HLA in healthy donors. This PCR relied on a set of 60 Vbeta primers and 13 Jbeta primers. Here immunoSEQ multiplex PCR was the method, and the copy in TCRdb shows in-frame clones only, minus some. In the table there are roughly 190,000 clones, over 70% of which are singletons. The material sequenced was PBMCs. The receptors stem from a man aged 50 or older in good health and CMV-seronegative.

The CDR3 reads CASHTGSPSPLHF. CDR3 sequence (DNA): TGTGCCAGCCATACGGGGTCCCCCTCACCCCTCCACTTT. This chain links TRBV18 with TRBJ1-6; D unresolved. Germline V gene data show CDR1 as KGHSH and CDR2 as LQKENI. The CDR3 consists of 13 residues. V lost 8 bases to trimming and J lost 10 bases, with 15 bases between them. Drawing the rest from reference TRBV18 and TRBJ1-6, the complete variable domain is NAGVMQNPRHLVRRRGQEARLRCSPMKGHSHVYWYRQLPEEGLKFMVYLQKENIIDESGMPKERFSAEFPKEGPSILRIQQVVRGDSAAYFCASHTGSPSPLHFGNGTRLTVT.

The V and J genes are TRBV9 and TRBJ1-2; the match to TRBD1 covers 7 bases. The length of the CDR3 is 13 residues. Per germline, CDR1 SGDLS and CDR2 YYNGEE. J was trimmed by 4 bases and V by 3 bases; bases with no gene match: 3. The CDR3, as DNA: TGTGCCAGCAGCGCGACAGGGAGCTATGGCTACACCTTC. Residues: CASSATGSYGYTF. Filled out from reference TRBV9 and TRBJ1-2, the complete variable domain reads DSGVTQTPKHLITATGQRVTLRCSPRSGDLSVYWYQQSLDQGLQFLIQYYNGEERAKGNILERFSAQQFPDLHSELNLSSLELGDSALYFCASSATGSYGYTFGSGTRLTVV.

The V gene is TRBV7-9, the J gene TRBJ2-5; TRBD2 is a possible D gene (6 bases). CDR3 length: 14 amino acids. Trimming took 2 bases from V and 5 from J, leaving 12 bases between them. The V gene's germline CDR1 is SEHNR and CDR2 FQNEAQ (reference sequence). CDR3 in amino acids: CASSLWGEKETQYF. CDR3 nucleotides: TGTGCCAGCAGCTTATGGGGGGAGAAGGAGACCCAGTACTTC.

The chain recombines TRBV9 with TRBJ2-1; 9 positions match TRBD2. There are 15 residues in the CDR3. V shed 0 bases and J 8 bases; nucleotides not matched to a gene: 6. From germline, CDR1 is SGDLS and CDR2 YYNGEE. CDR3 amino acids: CASSVGGSGGYEQFF. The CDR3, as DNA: TGTGCCAGCAGCGTAGGGGGTAGCGGGGGCTATGAGCAGTTCTTC. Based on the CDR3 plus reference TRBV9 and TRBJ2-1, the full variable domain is DSGVTQTPKHLITATGQRVTLRCSPRSGDLSVYWYQQSLDQGLQFLIQYYNGEERAKGNILERFSAQQFPDLHSELNLSSLELGDSALYFCASSVGGSGGYEQFFGPGTRLTVL.

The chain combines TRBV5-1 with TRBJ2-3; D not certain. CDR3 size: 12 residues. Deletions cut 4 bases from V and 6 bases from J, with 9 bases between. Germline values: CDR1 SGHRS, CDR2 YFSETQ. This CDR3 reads CASSTTRDTQYF. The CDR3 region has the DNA TGCGCCAGCAGCACCACCCGGGATACGCAGTATTTT.

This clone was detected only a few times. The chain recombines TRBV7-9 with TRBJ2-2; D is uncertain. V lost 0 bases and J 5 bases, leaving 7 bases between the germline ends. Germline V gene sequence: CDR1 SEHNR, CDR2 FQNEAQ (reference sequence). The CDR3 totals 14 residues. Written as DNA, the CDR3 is TGTGCCAGCAGCTTAGCGGCGCGGACCGGGGAGCTGTTTTTT. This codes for CASSLAARTGELFF.

The CDR3 DNA follows: TGTGCTAGTGGCCGGGACAACTACGAGCAGTACTTC. Amino acids: CASGRDNYEQYF. V and J are TRBV12-5 and TRBJ2-7; weak D call: TRBD1 (6 bases). This CDR3 is 12 amino acids long. Germline lookup yields CDR1 LGHNT and CDR2 FRNRAP. The V gene lost 6 bases and the J gene lost 3 bases, with 9 bases spanning the gap. The full variable domain, with the rest looked up from reference TRBV12-5 and TRBJ2-7, is DARVTQTPRHKVTEMGQEVTMRCQPILGHNTVFWYRQTMMQGLELLAYFRNRAPLDDSGMPKDRFSAEMPDATLATLKIQPSEPRDSAVYFCASGRDNYEQYFGPGTRLTVT.

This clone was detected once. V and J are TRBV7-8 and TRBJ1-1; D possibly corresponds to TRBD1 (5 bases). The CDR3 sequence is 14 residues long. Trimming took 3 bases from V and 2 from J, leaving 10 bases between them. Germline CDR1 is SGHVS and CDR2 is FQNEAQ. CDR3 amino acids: CASSLRDANTEAFF. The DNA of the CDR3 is TGTGCCAGCAGCTTGCGGGACGCCAACACTGAAGCTTTCTTT.

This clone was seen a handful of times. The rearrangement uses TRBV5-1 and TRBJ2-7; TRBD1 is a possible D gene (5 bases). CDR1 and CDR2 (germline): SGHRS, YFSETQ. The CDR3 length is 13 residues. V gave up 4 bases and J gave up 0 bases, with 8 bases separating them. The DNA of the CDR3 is TGCGCCAGCAGCGGGGCCGGCTCCTACGAGCAGTACTTC. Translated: CASSGAGSYEQYF.

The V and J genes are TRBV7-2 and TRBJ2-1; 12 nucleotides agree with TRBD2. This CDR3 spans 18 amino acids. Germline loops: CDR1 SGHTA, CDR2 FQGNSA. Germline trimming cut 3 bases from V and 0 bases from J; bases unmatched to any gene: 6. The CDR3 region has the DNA TGTGCCAGCAGCTTGGGGACTAGCGGGTTAAGCTCCTACAATGAGCAGTTCTTC. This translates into CASSLGTSGLSSYNEQFF.

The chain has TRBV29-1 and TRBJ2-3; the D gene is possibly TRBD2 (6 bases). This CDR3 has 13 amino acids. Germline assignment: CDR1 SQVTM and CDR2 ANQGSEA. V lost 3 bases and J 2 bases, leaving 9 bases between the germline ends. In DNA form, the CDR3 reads TGCAGCGTTGATGGCGGGGTCACAGATACGCAGTATTTT. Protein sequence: CSVDGGVTDTQYF.

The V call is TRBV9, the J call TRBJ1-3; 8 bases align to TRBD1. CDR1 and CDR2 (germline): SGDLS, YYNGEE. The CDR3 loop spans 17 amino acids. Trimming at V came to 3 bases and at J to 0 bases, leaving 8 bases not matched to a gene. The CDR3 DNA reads TGTGCCAGCAGCGCGTCGGACAGGGCCATCTCTGGAAACACCATATATTTT. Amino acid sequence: CASSASDRAISGNTIYF.

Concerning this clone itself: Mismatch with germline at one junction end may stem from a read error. The chain's CDR3 is CSSSLGTAEQYF. CDR3 bases: TGTTCCAGCAGCTTAGGGACAGCCGAGCAGTACTTC. This chain connects TRBV7-9 to TRBJ2-7, with 7 bases lining up with TRBD1. This CDR3 contains 12 residues. Germline V lookup: CDR1 SEHNR, CDR2 FQNEAQ (reference sequence).

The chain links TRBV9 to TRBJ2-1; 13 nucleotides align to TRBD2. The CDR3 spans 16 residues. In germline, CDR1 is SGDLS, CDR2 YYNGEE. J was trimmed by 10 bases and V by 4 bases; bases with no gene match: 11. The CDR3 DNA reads TGTGCCAGCAGCCCACAAGGGACTAGCGGGGTTAAGGAGCAGTTCTTC. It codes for CASSPQGTSGVKEQFF.